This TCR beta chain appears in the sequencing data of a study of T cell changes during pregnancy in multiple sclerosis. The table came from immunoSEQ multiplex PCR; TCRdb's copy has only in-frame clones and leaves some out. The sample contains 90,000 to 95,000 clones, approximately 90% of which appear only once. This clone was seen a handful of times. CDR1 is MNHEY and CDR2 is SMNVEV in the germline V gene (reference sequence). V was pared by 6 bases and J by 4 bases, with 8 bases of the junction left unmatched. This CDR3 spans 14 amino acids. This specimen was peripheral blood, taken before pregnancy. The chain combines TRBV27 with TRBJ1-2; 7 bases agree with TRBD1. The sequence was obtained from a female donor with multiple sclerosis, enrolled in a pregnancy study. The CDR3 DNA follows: TGTGCCAGCAGCCCGACAGGGCCCGTCTATGGCTACACCTTC. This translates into CASSPTGPVYGYTF.